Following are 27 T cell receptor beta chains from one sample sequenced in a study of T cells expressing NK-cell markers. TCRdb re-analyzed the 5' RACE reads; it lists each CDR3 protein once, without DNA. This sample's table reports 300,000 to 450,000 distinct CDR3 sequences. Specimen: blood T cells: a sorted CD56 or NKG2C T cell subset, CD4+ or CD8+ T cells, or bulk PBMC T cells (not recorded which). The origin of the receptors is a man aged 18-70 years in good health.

The CDR3 sequence is CATSRDVARGGNYNEQFF. The V gene is TRBV15, the J gene TRBJ2-1; no DNA is available, so the TRBD1 call from TCRdb remains unchecked. Germline assignment: CDR1 LNHNV and CDR2 YYDKDF (reference sequence). The CDR3 length is 18 residues.

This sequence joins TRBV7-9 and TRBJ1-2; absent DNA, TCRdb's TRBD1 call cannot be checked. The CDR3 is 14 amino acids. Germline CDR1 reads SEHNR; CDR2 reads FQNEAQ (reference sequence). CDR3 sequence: CASTPGETNYGYTF. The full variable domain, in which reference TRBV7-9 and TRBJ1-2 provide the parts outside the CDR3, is DTGVSQNPRHKITKRGQNVTFRCDPISEHNRLYWYRQTLGQGPEFLTYFQNEAQLEKSRLLSDRFSAERPKGSFSTLEIQRTEQGDSAMYLCASTPGETNYGYTFGSGTRLTVV.

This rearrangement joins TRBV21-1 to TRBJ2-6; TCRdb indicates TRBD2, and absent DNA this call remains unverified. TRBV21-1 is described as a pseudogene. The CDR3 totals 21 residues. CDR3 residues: CASSKRRQSAHGDSGANVLTF.

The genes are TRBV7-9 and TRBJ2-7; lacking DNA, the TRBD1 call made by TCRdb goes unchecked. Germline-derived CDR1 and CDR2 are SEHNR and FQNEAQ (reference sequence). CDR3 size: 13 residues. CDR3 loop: CASSSWTVREQYF. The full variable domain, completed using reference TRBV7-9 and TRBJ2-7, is DTGVSQNPRHKITKRGQNVTFRCDPISEHNRLYWYRQTLGQGPEFLTYFQNEAQLEKSRLLSDRFSAERPKGSFSTLEIQRTEQGDSAMYLCASSSWTVREQYFGPGTRLTVT.

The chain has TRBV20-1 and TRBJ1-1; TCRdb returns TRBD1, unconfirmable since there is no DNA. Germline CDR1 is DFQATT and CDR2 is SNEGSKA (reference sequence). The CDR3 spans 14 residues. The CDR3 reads CSASNPGENTEAFF.

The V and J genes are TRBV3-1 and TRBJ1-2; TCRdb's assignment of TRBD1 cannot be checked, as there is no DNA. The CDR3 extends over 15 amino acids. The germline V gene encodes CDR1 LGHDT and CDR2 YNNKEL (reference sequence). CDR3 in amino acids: CASSQLDRESDGYTF. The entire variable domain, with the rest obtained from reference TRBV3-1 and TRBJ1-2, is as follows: DTAVSQTPKYLVTQMGNDKSIKCEQNLGHDTMYWYKQDSKKFLKIMFSYNNKELIINETVPNRFSPKSPDKAHLNLHINSLELGDSAVYFCASSQLDRESDGYTFGSGTRLTVV.

The CDR3 protein is CASSPTQQGKKEGYTF. The chain uses TRBV18 and TRBJ1-2; TCRdb's assignment of TRBD1 cannot be checked, as there is no DNA. The CDR3 contains 16 residues. Germline-derived CDR1 and CDR2 are KGHSH and LQKENI. Full variable domain (remainder filled in from reference TRBV18 and TRBJ1-2): NAGVMQNPRHLVRRRGQEARLRCSPMKGHSHVYWYRQLPEEGLKFMVYLQKENIIDESGMPKERFSAEFPKEGPSILRIQQVVRGDSAAYFCASSPTQQGKKEGYTFGSGTRLTVV.

The CDR3 here is CSASENYNEQFF. The chain couples TRBV20-1 to TRBJ2-1. The CDR3 contains 12 residues. Germline CDR1 DFQATT, CDR2 SNEGSKA (reference sequence).

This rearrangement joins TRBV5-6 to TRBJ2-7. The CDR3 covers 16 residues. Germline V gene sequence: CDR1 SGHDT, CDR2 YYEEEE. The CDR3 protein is CASSLATTTLGYEQYF.

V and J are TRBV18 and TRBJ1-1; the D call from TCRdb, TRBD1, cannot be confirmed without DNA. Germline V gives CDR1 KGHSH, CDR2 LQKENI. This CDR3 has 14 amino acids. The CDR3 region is CASSPRGLDTEAFF.

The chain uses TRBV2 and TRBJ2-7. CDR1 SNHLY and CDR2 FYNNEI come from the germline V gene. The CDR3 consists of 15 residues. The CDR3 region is CASRRDDRRTYEQYF. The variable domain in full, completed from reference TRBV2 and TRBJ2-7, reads EPEVTQTPSHQVTQMGQEVILRCVPISNHLYFYWYRQILGQKVEFLVSFYNNEISEKSEIFDDQFSVERPDGSNFTLKIRSTKLEDSAMYFCASRRDDRRTYEQYFGPGTRLTVT.

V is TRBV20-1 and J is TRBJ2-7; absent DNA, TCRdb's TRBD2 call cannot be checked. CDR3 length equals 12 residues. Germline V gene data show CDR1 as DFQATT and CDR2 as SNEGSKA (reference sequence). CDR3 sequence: CSANLARGEQYF.

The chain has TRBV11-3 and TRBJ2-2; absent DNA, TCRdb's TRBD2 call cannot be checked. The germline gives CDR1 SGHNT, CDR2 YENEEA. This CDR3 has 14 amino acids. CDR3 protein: CASSPGGSAGELFF.

CDR3 in amino acids: CASSEFRELFF. The chain has TRBV6-1 and TRBJ2-2. From germline, CDR1 is MNHNS and CDR2 SASEGT. The CDR3 is 11 amino acids.

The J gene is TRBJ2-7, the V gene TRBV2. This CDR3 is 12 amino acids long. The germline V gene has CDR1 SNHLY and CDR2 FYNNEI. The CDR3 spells CASSEALQGQYF.

CDR3 loop: CASSTTGTVITGELFF. This chain joins TRBV7-2 and TRBJ2-2; the D gene TCRdb calls, TRBD1, cannot be checked with no DNA. The CDR3 is 16 amino acids. The V gene's germline CDR1 is SGHTA and CDR2 FQGNSA.

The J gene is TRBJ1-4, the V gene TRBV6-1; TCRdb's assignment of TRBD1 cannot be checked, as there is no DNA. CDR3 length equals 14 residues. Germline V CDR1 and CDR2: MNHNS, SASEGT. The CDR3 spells CASTGGATGEKLFF.

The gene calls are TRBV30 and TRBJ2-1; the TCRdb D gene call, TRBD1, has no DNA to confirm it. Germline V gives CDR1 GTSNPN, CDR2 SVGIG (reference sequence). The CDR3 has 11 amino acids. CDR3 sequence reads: CAALKMGELFF.

CDR3 sequence: CASSTHRVNTEAFF. The rearrangement uses TRBV27 and TRBJ1-1; the D call from TCRdb, TRBD1, cannot be confirmed without DNA. Germline loops: CDR1 MNHEY, CDR2 SMNVEV (reference sequence). The CDR3 has 14 amino acids.

CDR3 amino acids: CASSRQGYSEQYF. V gene TRBV18 combines with J gene TRBJ2-7. The CDR3 covers 13 residues. CDR1 is KGHSH, CDR2 LQKENI, per germline.

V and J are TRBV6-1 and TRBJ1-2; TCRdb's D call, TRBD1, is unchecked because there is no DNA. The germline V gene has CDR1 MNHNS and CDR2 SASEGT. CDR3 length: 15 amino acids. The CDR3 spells CASSGRLGGNYGYTF.

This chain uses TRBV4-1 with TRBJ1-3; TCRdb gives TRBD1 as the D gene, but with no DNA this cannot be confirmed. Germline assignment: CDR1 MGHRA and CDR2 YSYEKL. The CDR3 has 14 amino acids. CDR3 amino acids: CASTLAPGGNTIYF.

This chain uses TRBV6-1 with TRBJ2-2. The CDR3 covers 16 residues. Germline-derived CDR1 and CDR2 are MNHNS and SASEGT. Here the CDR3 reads CASSWGKRRNTGELFF.

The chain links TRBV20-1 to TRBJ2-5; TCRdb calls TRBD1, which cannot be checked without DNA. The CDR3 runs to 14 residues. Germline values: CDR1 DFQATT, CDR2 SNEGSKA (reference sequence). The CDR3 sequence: CSARGWGPWETQYF.

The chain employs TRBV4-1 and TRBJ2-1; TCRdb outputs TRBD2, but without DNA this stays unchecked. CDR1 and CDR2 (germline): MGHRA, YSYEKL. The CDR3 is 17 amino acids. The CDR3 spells CASSQTGTSGGYNEQFF.

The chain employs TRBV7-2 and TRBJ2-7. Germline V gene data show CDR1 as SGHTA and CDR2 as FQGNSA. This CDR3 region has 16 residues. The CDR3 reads CASSLSFNTGPYEQYF.

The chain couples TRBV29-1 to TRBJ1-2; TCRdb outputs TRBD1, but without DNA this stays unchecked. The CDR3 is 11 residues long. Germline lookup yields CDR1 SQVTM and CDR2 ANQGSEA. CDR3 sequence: CSVGTGGGYTF. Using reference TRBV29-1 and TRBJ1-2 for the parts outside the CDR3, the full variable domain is SAVISQKPSRDICQRGTSLTIQCQVDSQVTMMFWYRQQPGQSLTLIATANQGSEATYESGFVIDKFPISRPNLTFSTLTVSNMSPEDSSIYLCSVGTGGGYTFGSGTRLTVV.